This entry lists 32 T cell receptor beta chains sequenced from one sample in a study of shared clonotypes between healthy human individuals. Naive CD8 populations comprised CD45RO-negative cells positively selected for CCR7, excluding terminally differentiated effector memory CD45RA+ cells. Assay used: immunoSEQ multiplex PCR; TCRdb lists only in-frame clones, some missing. Among about 2 million clones listed, 85% to 95% were seen once. Sequencing was carried out using naive CD8+ T cells sorted from blood. These receptors originate from a young man in good health.

This clone was recorded once. CDR3 loop: CASSNPGTEETQYF. The CDR3 bases are TGTGCCAGCAGTAACCCCGGGACAGAAGAGACCCAGTACTTC. V is TRBV6-5 and J is TRBJ2-5; 7 nucleotides line up with TRBD1. CDR1 and CDR2 (germline): MNHEY, SVGAGI. After removal of 5 bases from V and 3 bases from J, the junction contained 6 bases not matched to a gene. This CDR3 contains 14 residues.

CDR3 loop: CASSPEWTGTTDTQYF. As DNA, the CDR3 is TGTGCCAGCAGCCCCGAATGGACAGGAACCACAGATACGCAGTATTTT. This chain links TRBV9 with TRBJ2-3, with 7 bases that match TRBD1. Unmatched junction bases numbered 10, after V lost 4 bases and J lost 2 bases. CDR1 SGDLS and CDR2 YYNGEE come from the germline V gene. This CDR3 has 16 residues.

This clone was observed a single time. This chain uses TRBV2 with TRBJ1-5, with 8 bases fitting TRBD1. V lost 9 bases to trimming and J lost 9 bases; unmatched junction nucleotides: 7. Germline V CDR1 and CDR2: SNHLY, FYNNEI. CDR3 length: 12 amino acids. CDR3 nucleotide sequence: TGTGCCAGTTCAGGGGGCGAAGGGCCCCAGCATTTT. It codes for CASSGGEGPQHF.

The chain recombines TRBV9 with TRBJ2-7; 11 bases align to TRBD2. The J segment lost 0 bases and the V segment lost 3 bases, leaving 14 bases of the junction unmatched. Germline CDR1 is SGDLS and CDR2 is YYNGEE. The CDR3 is 19 residues long. Here the CDR3 reads CASSATPGTSGGHSYEQYF. The CDR3 DNA sequence: TGTGCCAGCAGCGCCACTCCCGGGACTAGCGGAGGGCACTCCTACGAGCAGTACTTC.

The J gene is TRBJ1-5, the V gene TRBV5-6; possibly TRBD1 for D (6 bases). The V end was cut by 2 bases, the J end by 3 bases, with 12 bases between. CDR1 is SGHDT and CDR2 is YYEEEE in the germline V gene. This CDR3 contains 15 residues. DNA of the CDR3: TGTGCCAGCAGCTTCGGGGGCAGCCTCAATCAGCCCCAGCATTTT. Translation: CASSFGGSLNQPQHF.

The V call is TRBV4-1, the J call TRBJ2-5; no clear D. CDR1 is MGHRA, CDR2 YSYEKL, per germline. V lost 5 bases, J lost 5 bases, and 12 bases lay in between. CDR3 length: 13 amino acids. The CDR3 protein is CASSERLGETQYF. The CDR3 DNA is TGCGCCAGCAGCGAAAGGTTGGGGGAGACCCAGTACTTC.

V usage is TRBV10-2 and J usage is TRBJ2-3, with 12 bases that match TRBD2. After removal of 5 bases from V and 2 bases from J, the junction contained 11 bases not matched to a gene. There are 18 residues in the CDR3. Per the germline V gene, CDR1 is WSHSY and CDR2 is SAAADI. The CDR3 region has the DNA TGCGCCAGCAGTACTCTAGCGGGAGGGCCCTCCGTCACAGATACGCAGTATTTT. This codes for CASSTLAGGPSVTDTQYF.

The chain couples TRBV7-2 to TRBJ1-1; D is possibly TRBD1 (6 bases). Germline lookup yields CDR1 SGHTA and CDR2 FQGNSA. The germline V and J ends were trimmed by 5 bases and 3 bases, with 22 bases remaining between them. The CDR3 runs to 17 residues. The CDR3 DNA reads TGTGCCAGCAGCGTCCTGGGACATTCTGCAGGGGACACTGAAGCTTTCTTT. This gives the protein CASSVLGHSAGDTEAFF.

A few counts support this clone. The sample has other DNA sequences that encode this CDR3 too. This chain uses TRBV6-1 with TRBJ2-7; D ambiguous. Germline CDR1 and CDR2: MNHNS and SASEGT. V dropped 3 bases and J dropped 3 bases, with 3 bases sitting between them. The CDR3 contains 11 residues. CDR3 in amino acids: CASSDSYEQYF. DNA for the CDR3: TGTGCCAGCAGTGACAGCTACGAGCAGTACTTC.

The chain is built from TRBV4-1 and TRBJ1-5; D is uncertain. Per germline, CDR1 MGHRA and CDR2 YSYEKL. CDR3 size: 13 residues. Trimming removed 5 bases from V and 4 bases from J, with 9 bases in between. The CDR3 DNA sequence: TGCGCCAGCAGCATGGCCGAGAATCAGCCCCAGCATTTT. It is translated as CASSMAENQPQHF.

V is TRBV30 and J is TRBJ2-1, with D possibly being TRBD1 (6 bases). CDR1 and CDR2 from the germline V gene are GTSNPN and SVGIG (reference sequence). The CDR3 has 15 residues. Deletions cut 4 bases from V and 8 bases from J, with 21 bases between. The CDR3 region is CAWISRDTAADEQFF. In nucleotides, the CDR3 is TGTGCCTGGATCAGCAGGGACACAGCAGCGGATGAGCAGTTCTTC.

The chain uses TRBV4-1 and TRBJ2-5; a weak D match, TRBD2 (5 bases). The length of the CDR3 is 14 residues. Germline V lookup: CDR1 MGHRA, CDR2 YSYEKL. Trimming removed 1 base at V and 3 bases at J, with 9 bases between. CDR3 residues: CASSQVGNKETQYF. The CDR3 DNA is TGCGCCAGCAGCCAAGTCGGGAACAAAGAGACCCAGTACTTC.

The rearrangement joins TRBV29-1 to TRBJ1-1; D is uncertain. The CDR3 length is 11 residues. V was pared by 4 bases and J by 9 bases, with 12 bases between. CDR1 SQVTM and CDR2 ANQGSEA come from the germline V gene. CDR3 bases: TGCAGCGTTGTGGTAGGGATTCAAGCTTTCTTT. Protein: CSVVVGIQAFF.

The chain is built from TRBV29-1 and TRBJ2-7; 10 nucleotides line up with TRBD2. Germline V gene lookup returns CDR1 SQVTM and CDR2 ANQGSEA. V lost 4 bases, J lost 4 bases, and 10 bases stayed unmatched. The CDR3 covers 15 residues. CDR3 sequence: CSVVLAGDLGYEQYF. For the CDR3, the DNA is TGCAGCGTTGTGCTAGCGGGAGACTTGGGGTACGAGCAGTACTTC.

This sequence joins TRBV13 and TRBJ2-7; tentatively, D is TRBD1 (5 bases). CDR1 is PRHDT, CDR2 FYEKMQ, per germline (reference sequence). CDR3 length: 13 amino acids. Deletions cut 0 bases from V and 3 bases from J, with 6 bases between. CDR3 protein: CASSLGDNYEQYF. In nucleotides, the CDR3 is TGTGCCAGCAGCTTAGGGGACAACTACGAGCAGTACTTC. Complete variable domain (other parts from reference TRBV13 and TRBJ2-7): AAGVIQSPRHLIKEKRETATLKCYPIPRHDTVYWYQQGPGQDPQFLISFYEKMQSDKGSIPDRFSAQQFSDYHSELNMSSLELGDSALYFCASSLGDNYEQYFGPGTRLTVT.

This clone was picked up one time. The chain is built from TRBV4-1 and TRBJ2-7; TRBD1 is a possible D gene (6 bases). Trimming cost V 2 bases and J 7 bases, with 12 bases left between them. In germline, CDR1 is MGHRA, CDR2 YSYEKL. The CDR3 extends over 13 amino acids. CDR3 nucleotide sequence: TGCGCCAGCAGCCAAAACCAGGGGTTGGAGCAGTACTTC. Protein: CASSQNQGLEQYF.

The chain has TRBV5-1 and TRBJ2-1, with a tentative D call TRBD2 (5 bases). V was pared by 0 bases and J by 3 bases, with 10 bases between. The CDR3 extends over 15 amino acids. Germline V gene data show CDR1 as SGHRS and CDR2 as YFSETQ. Written as DNA, the CDR3 is TGCGCCAGCAGCTTGGTGGTTGAGGGCTACAATGAGCAGTTCTTC. It encodes CASSLVVEGYNEQFF.

This sequence joins TRBV5-6 and TRBJ2-7; the match to TRBD1 covers 7 bases. The CDR3 contains 17 residues. Germline CDR1 SGHDT, CDR2 YYEEEE. V was clipped by 6 bases and J by 0 bases; unmatched bases: 15. CDR3 region: CASTEWGQGVSSYEQYF. The DNA of the CDR3 is TGTGCCAGCACTGAATGGGGCCAGGGGGTGAGCTCCTACGAGCAGTACTTC.

The table lists this clone with a few counts. One end of the junction does not line up with germline, which may come from a read error. The chain is built from TRBV7-3 and TRBJ1-2; 9 nucleotides agree with TRBD1. Germline CDR1 reads SGHTA; CDR2 reads FQGTGA. The CDR3 contains 13 residues. DNA for the CDR3: TGTGCCAGCAGCTTAACTAGGGGACAGGGAATGCACTTC. Translation gives CASSLTRGQGMHF. Full variable domain (missing parts from reference TRBV7-3 and TRBJ1-2): GAGVSQTPSNKVTEKGKYVELRCDPISGHTALYWYRQSLGQGPEFLIYFQGTGAADDSGLPNDRFFAVRPEGSVSTLKIQRTERGDSAVYLCASSLTRGQGMHFGSGTRLTVV.

CDR3 nucleotides: TGCGCCAGCAGTGACCCCCAGATATACTACGAGCAGTACTTC. This encodes CASSDPQIYYEQYF. J is TRBJ2-7 and V is TRBV10-2; no clear D gene. CDR1 and CDR2 from the germline V gene are WSHSY and SAAADI. The CDR3 runs 14 residues. Trimming cost V 3 bases and J 3 bases, with 12 bases left between them.

This chain links TRBV9 with TRBJ2-7; 9 nucleotides agree with TRBD1. CDR3 length: 15 residues. The germline V gene has CDR1 SGDLS and CDR2 YYNGEE. With 5 bases clipped from V and 3 bases from J, the junction kept 9 bases outside the gene matches. The CDR3: CASSLDPGQGYEQYF. The CDR3 nucleotides read TGTGCCAGCAGTTTGGACCCGGGACAGGGCTACGAGCAGTACTTC.

The V and J genes are TRBV9 and TRBJ2-1; D may correspond to TRBD1 or TRBD2 (6 bases each). The germline CDR1 and CDR2 sequences are SGDLS and YYNGEE. The length of the CDR3 is 15 residues. The V end lost 4 bases, the J end lost 3 bases, and 14 bases lay between the germline ends. The CDR3: CASSKEGELYNEQFF. Written as DNA, the CDR3 is TGTGCCAGCAGCAAGGAGGGGGAACTCTACAATGAGCAGTTCTTC.

This sequence joins TRBV5-8 and TRBJ1-1; D perhaps matches TRBD1 (6 bases). The V and J ends lost 1 base and 2 bases respectively, with 12 bases between them. Germline V lookup: CDR1 SGHTS, CDR2 YDEGEE. CDR3 length equals 15 residues. CDR3: CASSLIPGVNTEAFF. In DNA form, the CDR3 reads TGTGCCAGCAGCTTGATTCCAGGGGTTAACACTGAAGCTTTCTTT.

The CDR3 loop is CASSLMNEKLFF. In nucleotides, the CDR3 is TGTGCCAGCAGCTTAATGAATGAAAAACTGTTTTTT. This rearrangement joins TRBV7-9 to TRBJ1-4; no reliable D call. Trimming shortened V by 2 bases and J by 5 bases, and 3 bases separated the two germline ends. The CDR3 totals 12 residues. Germline loops: CDR1 SEHNR, CDR2 FQNEAQ (reference sequence).

The chain uses TRBV7-2 and TRBJ2-3; 7 bases map to TRBD2. The V gene's germline CDR1 is SGHTA and CDR2 FQGNSA. CDR3 length: 16 residues. V lost 5 bases and J lost 0; bases outside the gene matches: 8. CDR3 loop: CASSTASGRSTDTQYF. CDR3 nucleotides: TGTGCCAGCAGCACCGCTAGCGGAAGAAGCACAGATACGCAGTATTTT. Together with reference TRBV7-2 and TRBJ2-3, the CDR3 gives the full variable domain: GAGVSQSPSNKVTEKGKDVELRCDPISGHTALYWYRQSLGQGLEFLIYFQGNSAPDKSGLPSDRFSAERTGGSVSTLTIQRTQQEDSAVYLCASSTASGRSTDTQYFGPGTRLTVL.

The chain employs TRBV7-9 and TRBJ2-1; weak D call: TRBD2 (6 bases). Germline V gives CDR1 SEHNR, CDR2 FQNEAQ (reference sequence). This CDR3 region has 15 residues. Trimming took 7 bases from V and 0 from J, leaving 13 bases between them. The DNA for the CDR3 is TGTGCCAGCACCCGACCCGGGAGCTCCTACAATGAGCAGTTCTTC. This encodes CASTRPGSSYNEQFF.

The V call is TRBV27, the J call TRBJ2-2, with TRBD1 matching 8 bases. Germline V gene lookup returns CDR1 MNHEY and CDR2 SMNVEV (reference sequence). This CDR3 region has 13 residues. V lost 4 bases, J lost 6 bases, and 1 base stayed unmatched. The CDR3 bases are TGTGCCAGCAGTTCACAGGGGGCCGGGGAGCTGTTTTTT. It encodes CASSSQGAGELFF.

The chain joins TRBV4-1 to TRBJ2-7, with 9 bases aligning to TRBD1. CDR1 is MGHRA and CDR2 is YSYEKL in the germline V gene. With V trimmed by 0 bases and J by 6 bases, 0 bases remained unmatched. There are 13 residues in the CDR3. The CDR3 loop is CASSQEDRGEQYF. The CDR3 DNA sequence: TGCGCCAGCAGCCAAGAGGACAGGGGCGAGCAGTACTTC.

The chain has TRBV2 and TRBJ2-2; 7 nucleotides match TRBD1. Germline V gene sequence: CDR1 SNHLY, CDR2 FYNNEI. The CDR3 has 16 residues. Losses at the gene ends were 10 bases for V and 0 bases for J; bases not matched to a gene: 11. For the CDR3, the DNA is TGTGCCACACCTGTCACGGACAGGTCGAACACCGGGGAGCTGTTTTTT. It codes for CATPVTDRSNTGELFF.

The chain links TRBV29-1 to TRBJ2-3; 9 nucleotides line up with TRBD2. Germline V gene data show CDR1 as SQVTM and CDR2 as ANQGSEA. The CDR3 runs 13 residues. Trimming at V came to 6 bases and at J to 2 bases, leaving 3 bases not matched to a gene. This chain's CDR3 is CSVTSGFTDTQYF. The CDR3 coding sequence is TGCAGCGTGACTAGCGGATTCACAGATACGCAGTATTTT.

The chain carries TRBV5-1 and TRBJ2-7; TRBD1 is a possible D gene (5 bases). V lost 4 bases to trimming and J lost 5 bases, with 13 bases between them. Germline CDR1 reads SGHRS; CDR2 reads YFSETQ. The CDR3 contains 13 residues. CDR3 coding DNA: TGCGCCAGCAGCCAACGGACAATCAACGAGCAGTACTTC. This encodes CASSQRTINEQYF.

The chain couples TRBV19 to TRBJ1-2; 7 nucleotides match TRBD1. Losses at the gene ends were 1 base for V and 0 bases for J; bases not matched to a gene: 8. CDR1 is LNHDA, CDR2 SQIVND, per germline (reference sequence). The CDR3 has 17 amino acids. The CDR3 reads CASSIGGWDRANYGYTF. CDR3 coding DNA: TGTGCCAGTAGTATAGGAGGATGGGACAGAGCTAACTATGGCTACACCTTC.